Listed here are 16 T cell receptor beta chains from one sample, sequenced in a study of cytomegalovirus exposure and HLA in healthy donors. Primers included in the PCR were 60 Vbeta and 13 Jbeta primers. Profiling relied on immunoSEQ multiplex PCR, and the TCRdb table lists in-frame clones only, not all of them. Found here are approximately 100,000 clones, 79% of them singletons; the top ten hold 3.5% to 4.5%. Sequencing was performed on PBMCs. These receptors were taken from a female donor in good health and CMV-seropositive.

This sequence joins TRBV27 and TRBJ1-2, with D possibly matching TRBD1 (6 bases). Germline lookup yields CDR1 MNHEY and CDR2 SMNVEV (reference sequence). V shed 5 bases and J shed 2 bases, with 21 bases lying between them. This CDR3 is 17 amino acids long. The CDR3 nucleotides read TGTGCCAGCAGTCCAATTGGGGCCAGGGGAGGGAACTATGGCTACACCTTC. Protein: CASSPIGARGGNYGYTF.

The rearrangement joins TRBV19 to TRBJ1-2; D is undetermined. Germline-derived CDR1 and CDR2 are LNHDA and SQIVND (reference sequence). The CDR3 totals 15 residues. Trimming left V 4 bases short and J 4 bases short, with 16 bases between. The CDR3 region has the DNA TGTGCCAGTAGTACCCCAAGAGGAGGAACCTATGGCTACACCTTC. Protein sequence: CASSTPRGGTYGYTF. Variable domain in full (rest from reference TRBV19 and TRBJ1-2): DGGITQSPKYLFRKEGQNVTLSCEQNLNHDAMYWYRQDPGQGLRLIYYSQIVNDFQKGDIAEGYSVSREKKESFPLTVTSAQKNPTAFYLCASSTPRGGTYGYTFGSGTRLTVV.

This clone occurred once. The V gene is TRBV14, the J gene TRBJ2-2; 7 bases fit TRBD1. With V trimmed by 0 bases and J by 1 base, 8 bases remained unmatched. CDR3 size: 18 residues. The germline V gene has CDR1 SGHDN and CDR2 FVKESK. The CDR3 is CASSQDRPGQRNTGELFF. CDR3 nucleotide sequence: TGTGCCAGCAGCCAAGATAGGCCGGGACAGAGGAACACCGGGGAGCTGTTTTTT.

In this sample, this clone turned up a few times. V and J are TRBV4-3 and TRBJ1-2; 12 bases agree with TRBD1. V was clipped by 0 bases and J by 1 base; unmatched bases: 6. CDR3 length: 18 amino acids. From germline, CDR1 is LGHNA and CDR2 YSLEER. The DNA for the CDR3 is TGCGCCAGCAGCCAAGATAGGGGACAGGGGGCCCTTAACTATGGCTACACCTTC. Protein sequence: CASSQDRGQGALNYGYTF.

This clone was observed once. The chain has TRBV30 and TRBJ1-1; D is ambiguous. The CDR3 runs 12 residues. The germline CDR1 and CDR2 sequences are GTSNPN and SVGIG (reference sequence). Trimming pared 1 base from V and 0 bases from J, leaving 3 bases between. CDR3 in amino acids: CAWSAVNTEAFF. The CDR3 nucleotides are TGTGCCTGGAGTGCAGTGAACACTGAAGCTTTCTTT.

This sequence joins TRBV5-6 and TRBJ2-3, with 14 bases matching TRBD2. The trim removed 7 bases at V and 8 bases at J, leaving 12 bases unmatched. The CDR3 has 16 amino acids. CDR1 and CDR2 from the germline V gene are SGHDT and YYEEEE. The CDR3 is CASAGTGGTSGSTQYF. In DNA, the CDR3 is TGTGCCAGCGCTGGGACAGGGGGGACTAGCGGGAGTACGCAGTATTTT.

The genes are TRBV25-1 and TRBJ2-5; perhaps TRBD1 as D (5 bases). The J call may be faulty, since TRBJ2-7 better matches the DNA end. CDR1 is MGHDK and CDR2 is SYGVNS in the germline V gene. The CDR3 is 14 amino acids. The CDR3 DNA sequence: TGTGCCAGCAGTGGTTGGCAGGGCAGGAGCGAGCAGTACTTC. Its translation: CASSGWQGRSEQYF.

This chain joins TRBV4-3 and TRBJ2-7, with D possibly being TRBD2 (6 bases). Trimming stripped 1 base from V and 0 bases from J, with 13 bases between. Germline V lookup: CDR1 LGHNA, CDR2 YSLEER. The CDR3 is made up of 16 amino acids. The CDR3 DNA sequence: TGCGCCAGCAGCCAAGGCCGCGGGGACCTCTCCTACGAGCAGTACTTC. Amino acids: CASSQGRGDLSYEQYF.

The rearrangement uses TRBV30 and TRBJ1-2; a weak D match, TRBD1 (5 bases). This CDR3 spans 13 amino acids. The germline gives CDR1 GTSNPN, CDR2 SVGIG (reference sequence). V was trimmed by 0 bases and J by 7 bases, leaving 12 bases between them. The CDR3 loop reads CAWSVGPGFGYTF. The DNA for the CDR3 is TGTGCCTGGAGTGTAGGGCCAGGGTTTGGCTACACCTTC.

The chain's CDR3 is CASSMRDSSGYTF. The CDR3 coding sequence is TGTGCCAGTAGTATGAGGGACAGCAGTGGCTACACCTTC. This sequence joins TRBV19 and TRBJ1-2, with 7 bases identical to TRBD1. CDR3 length: 13 amino acids. In germline, CDR1 is LNHDA, CDR2 SQIVND (reference sequence). Unmatched junction bases numbered 5, after V lost 3 bases and J lost 7 bases.

This chain uses TRBV4-1 with TRBJ2-7; the match to TRBD2 covers 11 bases. Germline CDR1 and CDR2: MGHRA and YSYEKL. CDR3 size: 14 residues. With V trimmed by 4 bases and J by 3 bases, 2 bases remained unmatched. CDR3 nucleotide sequence: TGCGCCAGCAGCCGACTAGCGGGATTCTACGAGCAGTACTTC. This gives the protein CASSRLAGFYEQYF.

This chain uses TRBV11-2 with TRBJ2-1; D may be TRBD1 (6 bases). Trimming took off 6 bases at V and 3 bases at J, with 15 bases between the two ends. From germline, CDR1 is SGHAT and CDR2 FQNNGV. The CDR3 has 15 amino acids. CDR3 protein: CASRPTRTDYNEQFF. CDR3 DNA sequence: TGTGCCAGCAGACCTACTCGGACAGACTACAATGAGCAGTTCTTC.

The chain combines TRBV5-1 with TRBJ1-5, with TRBD1 matching over 10 bases. The J segment lost 5 bases and the V segment lost 4 bases, leaving 3 bases of the junction unmatched. This CDR3 region has 14 residues. The germline V gene has CDR1 SGHRS and CDR2 YFSETQ. CDR3 DNA: TGCGCCAGCAGCGAGACAGGGGGCCATCAGCCCCAGCATTTT. As protein: CASSETGGHQPQHF.

About this clone itself: In the same sample, other DNA sequences code for this CDR3. The rearrangement links TRBV18 to TRBJ2-5; D gene unclear. The CDR3 extends over 12 amino acids. Germline V lookup: CDR1 KGHSH, CDR2 LQKENI. V shed 3 bases and J shed 4 bases, with 6 bases lying between them. The CDR3 loop reads CASSPSGETQYF. For the CDR3, the DNA is TGTGCCAGCTCACCGTCGGGAGAGACCCAGTACTTC.

This chain connects TRBV6-5 to TRBJ2-2; 10 bases align to TRBD2. The germline gives CDR1 MNHEY, CDR2 SVGAGI. This CDR3 spans 15 amino acids. The V gene end was trimmed by 5 bases and the J gene end by 3 bases; junction bases not matched to a gene: 3. The CDR3 coding sequence is TGTGCCAGCAGTCAGCGGGGGGGAGACACCGGGGAGCTGTTTTTT. Translated, it gives CASSQRGGDTGELFF.

This clone has more than one count but fewer than ten. The V call is TRBV6-5, the J call TRBJ1-1, with TRBD1 matching 9 bases. The CDR3 sequence is 14 residues long. V gave up 4 bases and J gave up 6 bases; unmatched junction bases: 6. Germline loops: CDR1 MNHEY, CDR2 SVGAGI. The CDR3 protein is CASSLRDRDPEAFF. CDR3 nucleotides: TGTGCCAGCAGTTTACGGGACAGGGACCCTGAAGCTTTCTTT.